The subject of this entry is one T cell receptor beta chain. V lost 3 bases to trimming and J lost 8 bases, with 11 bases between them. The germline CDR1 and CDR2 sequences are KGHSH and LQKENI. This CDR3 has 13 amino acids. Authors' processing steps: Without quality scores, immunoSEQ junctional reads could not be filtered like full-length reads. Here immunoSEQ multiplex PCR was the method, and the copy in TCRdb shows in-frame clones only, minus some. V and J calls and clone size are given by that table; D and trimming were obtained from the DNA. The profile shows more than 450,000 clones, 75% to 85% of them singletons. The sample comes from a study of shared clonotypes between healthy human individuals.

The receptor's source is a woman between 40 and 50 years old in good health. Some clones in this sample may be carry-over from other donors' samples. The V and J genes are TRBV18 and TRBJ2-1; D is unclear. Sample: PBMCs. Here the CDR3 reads CASSPIRLHEQFF. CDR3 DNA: TGTGCCAGCTCACCTATTAGGTTACATGAGCAGTTCTTC.